This T cell receptor (beta chain) was identified during a study of blood T cells in healthy people across ages. The length of the CDR3 is 11 residues. Trimming took 4 bases from V and 10 from J, leaving 12 bases between them. Germline CDR1 reads DFQATT; CDR2 reads SNEGSKA (reference sequence). With a J-beta primer mix and a sample-barcoded 5' primer, a second PCR ran about 7 to 12 cycles. TCRdb re-called the 5' RACE reads with MiXCR, one entry per CDR3 protein. The sample carries some 900,000 distinct CDR3 sequences, under 35% recorded once. The table lists this clonotype with many counts. Sequenced: blood. The receptor was derived from a woman of 80 years or more in good health. V is TRBV20-1 and J is TRBJ2-3; a weak D match, TRBD1 (6 bases). As DNA, the CDR3 is TGCAGTGCTATACGACAGGTAGCGCAGTATTTT. This translates into CSAIRQVAQYF.